Listed here are 8 T cell receptor beta chains from one sample, sequenced in a study of molecular identifiers for immune sequencing clone quantification. TCRdb recomputed calls from the PCR reads with MiXCR, one row per CDR3 protein. This table has about 320,000 distinct CDR3 sequences, under 25% appearing once. Material: naive CD8+ T cells from blood, with Jurkat cell RNA spiked in. Indicated subset: FACS-sorted CD8+CD4-CCR7+CD45RA+ naive T cells. The receptors were sampled from a human donor in good health. Some libraries in this study had Jurkat cell RNA spiked in.

In its sample, this clonotype was seen a few times. The V gene is TRBV4-3, the J gene TRBJ2-7; 7 nucleotides align to TRBD1. The CDR3 is made up of 16 amino acids. The germline gives CDR1 LGHNA, CDR2 YSLEER. Unmatched junction bases numbered 8, after V lost 1 base and J lost 2 bases. This chain's CDR3 is CASSQVDRVGAYEQYF. As DNA, the CDR3 is TGCGCCAGCAGCCAAGTAGACAGGGTTGGCGCCTACGAGCAGTACTTC.

This clonotype came up many times. The V and J genes are TRBV12-3 or TRBV12-4 and TRBJ2-7, with D unresolved. V was pared by 2 bases and J by 2 bases, with 4 bases between. The CDR3 extends over 12 amino acids. CDR3 sequence reads: CASSLTPYEQYF. As DNA, the CDR3 is TGTGCCAGCAGTTTAACACCCTACGAGCAGTACTTC.

V is TRBV3-1 and J is TRBJ2-7; 7 nucleotides line up with TRBD2. The V gene's germline CDR1 is LGHDT and CDR2 YNNKEL (reference sequence). The CDR3 length is 16 residues. The V segment lost 1 base and the J segment 0 bases; nucleotides outside the gene matches: 6. In DNA form, the CDR3 reads TGTGCCAGCAGCCAAGGAGGGACTACCTACTCCTACGAGCAGTACTTC. Its protein is CASSQGGTTYSYEQYF.

This clonotype came up many times. J is TRBJ2-4 and V is TRBV2, with TRBD1 matching over 8 bases. V lost 6 bases, J lost 6 bases, and 13 bases stayed unmatched. In germline, CDR1 is SNHLY, CDR2 FYNNEI. The CDR3 totals 16 residues. CDR3 loop: CASSPGDRPPVNIQYF. The CDR3 DNA sequence: TGTGCCAGCAGCCCCGGGGACAGGCCTCCGGTAAACATTCAGTACTTC.

At least ten counts were recorded for this clonotype. J is TRBJ1-2 and V is TRBV5-5; D perhaps matches TRBD1 (6 bases). V was cut by 3 bases and J by 4 bases, with 10 bases left in between. The germline V gene encodes CDR1 SGHKS and CDR2 YYEKEE (reference sequence). CDR3 size: 13 residues. The CDR3 region is CASSSQGSYGYTF. CDR3 sequence (DNA): TGTGCCAGCAGCTCCCAGGGGTCCTATGGCTACACCTTC.

At least ten counts were recorded for this clonotype. The chain links TRBV7-9 to TRBJ1-1; weak D call: TRBD1 (6 bases). The CDR3 extends over 11 amino acids. CDR1 is SEHNR, CDR2 FQNEAQ, per germline (reference sequence). Trimming shortened V by 8 bases and J by 4 bases, and 8 bases separated the two germline ends. DNA of the CDR3: TGTGCCAGCGGGGGGCCCACTGAAGCTTTCTTT. Its protein is CASGGPTEAFF. The whole variable domain, filled in from reference TRBV7-9 and TRBJ1-1, reads DTGVSQNPRHKITKRGQNVTFRCDPISEHNRLYWYRQTLGQGPEFLTYFQNEAQLEKSRLLSDRFSAERPKGSFSTLEIQRTEQGDSAMYLCASGGPTEAFFGQGTRLTVV.

The gene calls are TRBV12-3 or TRBV12-4 and TRBJ2-3; the match to TRBD2 covers 9 bases. The length of the CDR3 is 16 residues. Trimming removed 6 bases from V and 7 bases from J; junction bases left unmatched: 14. The CDR3 protein is CASRPSLAGPRYTQYF. For the CDR3, the DNA is TGTGCCAGCAGACCCTCACTAGCGGGTCCTCGGTATACGCAGTATTTT.

The chain links TRBV29-1 to TRBJ1-1; 9 nucleotides line up with TRBD1. CDR1 and CDR2 from the germline V gene are SQVTM and ANQGSEA. CDR3 length: 13 amino acids. V gave up 0 bases and J gave up 11 bases; unmatched junction bases: 7. As DNA, the CDR3 is TGCAGCGTTGAAGAAGGACAGGGGCCGAACGCTTTCTTT. It codes for CSVEEGQGPNAFF. Complete variable domain (other parts from reference TRBV29-1 and TRBJ1-1): SAVISQKPSRDICQRGTSLTIQCQVDSQVTMMFWYRQQPGQSLTLIATANQGSEATYESGFVIDKFPISRPNLTFSTLTVSNMSPEDSSIYLCSVEEGQGPNAFFGQGTRLTVV.